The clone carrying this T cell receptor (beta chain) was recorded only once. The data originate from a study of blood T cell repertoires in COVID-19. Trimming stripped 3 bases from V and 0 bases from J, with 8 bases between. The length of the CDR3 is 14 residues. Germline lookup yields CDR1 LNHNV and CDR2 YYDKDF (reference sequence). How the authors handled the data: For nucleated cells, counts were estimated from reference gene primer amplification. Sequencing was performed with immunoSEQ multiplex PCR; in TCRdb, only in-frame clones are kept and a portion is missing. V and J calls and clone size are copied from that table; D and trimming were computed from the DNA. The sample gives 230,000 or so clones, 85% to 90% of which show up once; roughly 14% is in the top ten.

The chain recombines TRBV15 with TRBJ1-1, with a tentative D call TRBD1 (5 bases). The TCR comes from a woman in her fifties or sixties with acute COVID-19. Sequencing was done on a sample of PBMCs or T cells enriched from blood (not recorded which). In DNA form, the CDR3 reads TGTGCCACCAGCAGGGACAAGATGAACACTGAAGCTTTCTTT. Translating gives CATSRDKMNTEAFF. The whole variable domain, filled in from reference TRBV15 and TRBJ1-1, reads DAMVIQNPRYQVTQFGKPVTLSCSQTLNHNVMYWYQQKSSQAPKLLFHYYDKDFNNEADTPDNFQSRRPNTSFCFLDIRSPGLGDTAMYLCATSRDKMNTEAFFGQGTRLTVV.